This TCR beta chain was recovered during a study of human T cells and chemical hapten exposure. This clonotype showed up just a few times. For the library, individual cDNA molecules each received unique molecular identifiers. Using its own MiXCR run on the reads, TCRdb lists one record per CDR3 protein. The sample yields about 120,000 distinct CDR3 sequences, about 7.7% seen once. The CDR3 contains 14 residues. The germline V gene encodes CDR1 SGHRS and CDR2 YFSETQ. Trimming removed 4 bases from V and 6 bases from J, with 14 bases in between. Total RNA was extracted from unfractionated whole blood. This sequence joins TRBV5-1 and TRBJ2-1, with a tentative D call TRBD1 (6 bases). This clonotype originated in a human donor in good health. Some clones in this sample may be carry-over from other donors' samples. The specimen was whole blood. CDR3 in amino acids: CASSVITGSNEQFF. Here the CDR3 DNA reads TGCGCCAGCAGCGTAATTACAGGGAGCAATGAGCAGTTCTTC.